One and the same sample provided the 12 T cell receptor beta chains below, sequenced in a study of CD8+ T cells in alopecia areata. As the sequencing template, cDNA was produced by extracting RNA and reverse transcribing it. The data were produced by immunoSEQ multiplex PCR, yet TCRdb's version contains in-frame clones alone and is incomplete. Singletons are absent from the sample, which has 250,000 or so clones. Markers including CD4, CD8alpha, NKG2D and NKG2ACE guided sorting of pooled cutaneous lymph node cells. Sequenced material: CD4+ T cells sorted from a lymph node. The receptors were gathered from a C3H/HeJ mouse with alopecia areata. For this strain, the MHC haplotype corresponds to H2-k.

This clone has only a few counts. Germline and genes: mouse. The covered CDR3 bases are TGTGCCAGCAGAGACAGCCTTAACTATGCT. Translated, it gives CASRDSLNYA. In full, the CDR3 reads CASRDSLNYAEQFF. The rearrangement links TRBV13-1 to TRBJ2-1, with D tentatively TRBD1 (5 bases). The CDR3 end lies 4 residues beyond the end of the read and is filled in from the germline J gene. The germline gives CDR1 NSHNY, CDR2 SYGAGN. The ends were cut back, 5 bases at V and 0 bases at J, with 9 bases in the middle. The CDR3 extends over 14 amino acids.

Comment on this clone: Gene names refer to mouse genes. The missing CDR3 end, 4 residues past where the read stops, is filled in from the germline J gene. The same CDR3 also results from other DNA sequences found in this sample. This sequence joins TRBV19 and TRBJ2-4; D remains unclear. The CDR3 covers 12 residues. Germline V gene data show CDR1 as FNHDT and CDR2 as SITEND (reference sequence). The V gene lost 5 bases and the J gene lost 0 bases, with 4 bases spanning the gap. CDR3 DNA (partial): TGTGCCAGCAGCAGTAGTCAAAAC. This translates into CASSSSQN. The whole CDR3 sequence reads CASSSSQNTLYF.

Notes on this clone: Mouse gene names and germline throughout. Sequencing ends 4 residues short of the CDR3 end; the germline J gene provides the rest. The V gene is TRBV12-1, the J gene TRBJ2-2; tentatively, D is TRBD1 (6 bases). Germline CDR1 is SGHSN and CDR2 is HYEKVE. Trimming took 0 bases from V and 1 from J, leaving 17 bases between them. The CDR3 is 18 amino acids. CDR3 DNA (partial): TGTGCCAGCTCTCTCGTCGGCCCCCGGACAGAAAACACCGGG. The encoded protein is CASSLVGPRTENTG. The whole CDR3 reads CASSLVGPRTENTGQLYF.

Concerning this clone: A read error may explain this, as a much larger clone is one base away. Gene names and germline match the mouse. Coverage ceases 4 residues before the CDR3 finishes, and the germline J gene fills in the end. The rearrangement links TRBV13-1 to TRBJ1-2; no firm D call. The CDR3 has 13 amino acids. Germline V gene lookup returns CDR1 NSHNY and CDR2 SYGAGN. V was cut by 0 bases and J by 1 base, with 4 bases left in between. The CDR3 bases that were read are TGTGCCAGCAGTGATGGCAGAAACTCC. Translation: CASSDGRNS. The CDR3, in full, reads CASSDGRNSDYTF.

This clone was seen a few times. Here the gene names and germline are mouse. The read finishes 4 residues shy of the CDR3 end, and the germline J gene is used to complete it. The identical CDR3 is also encoded by other nucleotide sequences in the sample. The rearrangement joins TRBV13-2 to TRBJ2-5; D perhaps matches TRBD1 (6 bases). Trimming took off 5 bases at V and 2 bases at J, with 6 bases between the two ends. Germline V gives CDR1 NNHNN, CDR2 SYGAGS (reference sequence). This CDR3 is built from 12 residues. The CDR3 DNA, read in part, is TGTGCCAGCGGGGACAGCCAAGAC. It encodes CASGDSQD. From start to end, the CDR3 is CASGDSQDTQYF.

A word on this clone: Germline and genes: mouse. The sequenced fragment ends 4 residues before the CDR3 boundary, so the rest is inferred from the germline J gene. Other DNA variants within this sample encode the same CDR3. The rearrangement joins TRBV13-2 to TRBJ1-2; D possibly corresponds to TRBD1 (5 bases). V lost 0 bases to trimming and J lost 0 bases, with 9 bases between them. Looked up from germline, CDR1 is NNHNN and CDR2 is SYGAGS (reference sequence). The CDR3 has 15 residues. CDR3 DNA (partial): TGTGCCAGCGGTGATGCTTGGGGGGCAAACTCC. Amino acids: CASGDAWGANS. The CDR3 as a whole reads CASGDAWGANSDYTF.

As regards this clone: Mouse names are used for the genes. With the read ending 4 residues before the CDR3 end, the germline J gene is used to fill in that end. This chain links TRBV13-1 with TRBJ2-7; the match to TRBD1 covers 9 bases. CDR1 NSHNY and CDR2 SYGAGN come from the germline V gene. This CDR3 region has 14 residues. The covered CDR3 bases are TGTGCCAGCAGCCCTACAGGGGGCGCTAAT. This codes for CASSPTGGAN. The entire CDR3 reads CASSPTGGANEQYF.

A remark on this clone: The genes are named according to mouse. The part of the CDR3 DNA that was read is TGTGCCAGCACCGGGGACAGAAATTCGCCC. Amino acid sequence: CASTGDRNSP. The entire CDR3 sequence reads CASTGDRNSPLYF. V gene TRBV13-1 combines with J gene TRBJ1-6, with 7 positions matching TRBD1. The read ends 3 residues early relative to the CDR3; the germline J gene fills the gap. TRBJ1-6 is an ORF for which the function is uncertain. CDR1 is NSHNY and CDR2 is SYGAGN in the germline V gene. There are 13 residues in the CDR3. The trim removed 6 bases at V and 7 bases at J, leaving 4 bases unmatched.

To note about this clone: Gene names and germline match the mouse. The read finishes 4 residues shy of the CDR3 end, and the germline J gene is used to complete it. V is TRBV17 and J is TRBJ2-1, with 14 bases matching TRBD2. CDR3 length: 16 residues. From germline, CDR1 is MNHDT and CDR2 YYDKIL. This CDR3 is CASSTGLGGQGAEQFF. The covered CDR3 bases are TGTGCTAGCAGTACGGGACTGGGGGGGCAAGGCGCT.

Comment on this clone: Gene names follow the mouse nomenclature. The CDR3 end lies 4 residues beyond the end of the read and is filled in from the germline J gene. The chain uses TRBV5 and TRBJ2-5, with 11 bases matching TRBD2. V shed 4 bases, J shed 0 bases, and the junction held 3 bases outside the gene matches. In germline, CDR1 is LGHNA, CDR2 YNLKQL (reference sequence). The CDR3 runs to 16 residues. CDR3 residues: CASSRDWGSNQDTQYF. The CDR3 bases that were read are TGTGCCAGCAGCCGGGACTGGGGGAGTAACCAAGAC.

This clone has a handful of counts. Germline and genes here are mouse. With the read ending 4 residues before the CDR3 end, the germline J gene is used to fill in that end. The J gene is TRBJ2-5, the V gene TRBV12-1; 8 bases map to TRBD2. The CDR3 loop spans 14 amino acids. Trimming cost V 1 base and J 2 bases; bases outside gene matches: 1. Germline V gives CDR1 SGHSN, CDR2 HYEKVE. The CDR3 region is CASSLTGVQDTQYF. The sequenced CDR3 bases are TGTGCCAGCTCTCTGACTGGGGTCCAAGAC. The full variable domain, with the rest looked up from reference TRBV12-1 and TRBJ2-5, is DSGVVQSPRHIIKEKGGRSVLTCIPISGHSNVVWYQQTLGKELKFLIQHYEKVERDKGFLPSRFSVQQFDDYHSEMNMSALELEDSAMYFCASSLTGVQDTQYFGPGTRLLVL.

Points on this clone: Mouse gene names and germline throughout. The CDR3 end is not reached by the read, which stops 4 residues before it; the germline J gene fills it in. V usage is TRBV13-3 and J usage is TRBJ2-3; 9 bases map to TRBD2. CDR3 length: 16 amino acids. CDR1 and CDR2 from the germline V gene are NNHDY and SYVADS. Losses at the gene ends were 4 bases for V and 0 bases for J; bases not matched to a gene: 6. The sequenced CDR3 bases are TGTGCCAGCAGTCGACTGGGGGCCTCTAGTGCAGAA. This codes for CASSRLGASSAE. The whole CDR3 is CASSRLGASSAETLYF.